The 12 T cell receptor beta chains reported below all come from one sample, sequenced in a study of molecular identifiers for immune sequencing clone quantification (dated 2018 in TCRdb). Library method: PCR. The reads were generated on an Illumina HiSeq 4000. Clones were called with MiXCR by TCRdb after fastp trimmed the public reads at Q25, and only in-frame beta chains were retained. Duplicate CDR3 protein sequences are folded into a single record with the most common DNA and genes. The sample profile shows more than 250,000 distinct CDR3 sequences; roughly a fifth of them were found once. Jointly, the top ten make up approximately 0.84% of the sample. Sequencing input: naive CD8+ T cells from blood, with Jurkat cell RNA spiked in. The cell subset or site label for this specimen denotes: FACS-sorted CD8+CD4-CCR7+CD45RA+ naive T cells. These receptors all stem from a human donor in good health. Some libraries in this study had Jurkat cell RNA spiked in.

This clonotype was counted many times. The V and J genes are TRBV5-1 and TRBJ2-1; D possibly corresponds to TRBD2 (6 bases). The CDR3 spans 16 residues. V lost 0 bases and J 0 bases, leaving 10 bases between the germline ends. Germline V CDR1 and CDR2: SGHRS, YFSETQ. The CDR3 loop is CASSLVSGSSYNEQFF. In nucleotides, the CDR3 is TGCGCCAGCAGCTTGGTTAGCGGAAGCTCCTACAATGAGCAGTTCTTC.

This clonotype was counted at least ten times. V and J are TRBV13 and TRBJ1-2; possibly TRBD1 for D (5 bases). CDR3 length: 14 residues. The V end lost 7 bases, the J end lost 4 bases, and 16 bases lay between the germline ends. Germline-derived CDR1 and CDR2 are PRHDT and FYEKMQ (reference sequence). CDR3 bases: TGTGCCAGCAATGAGGGTCGGGGGAGCTATGGCTACACCTTC. This translates into CASNEGRGSYGYTF.

In regard to this clonotype: With a much larger clone just one base away, this may be a read error. The CDR3 nucleotides are TGCGCCAGCAACTTGACCCCTGTTAGAGGGACAAGCAATCAGCCCCAGCATTTT. Protein: CASNLTPVRGTSNQPQHF. The rearrangement joins TRBV5-1 to TRBJ1-5, with D tentatively TRBD1 (6 bases). This CDR3 region has 18 residues. The germline gives CDR1 SGHRS, CDR2 YFSETQ.

This clonotype was detected a few times. This chain joins TRBV7-9 and TRBJ2-7; D is unclear. The CDR3 has 14 residues. Trimming took 4 bases from V and 3 from J, leaving 13 bases between them. Germline-derived CDR1 and CDR2 are SEHNR and FQNEAQ (reference sequence). The CDR3 loop reads CASSSEVNRYEQYF. DNA for the CDR3: TGTGCCAGCAGCTCCGAAGTCAATCGCTACGAGCAGTACTTC.

This clonotype was seen a few times. The chain links TRBV28 to TRBJ1-6; perhaps TRBD1 as D (6 bases). The CDR3 is 12 amino acids. Germline values: CDR1 MDHEN, CDR2 SYDVKM. The V gene lost 6 bases and the J gene lost 10 bases, with 10 bases spanning the gap. In DNA, the CDR3 is TGTGCCAGCAGCCCAGGGGAGTCACCCCTCCACTTT. It yields the protein CASSPGESPLHF.

This clonotype came up many times. The rearrangement links TRBV14 to TRBJ2-2; the D is unclear. CDR1 is SGHDN, CDR2 FVKESK, per germline. The CDR3 extends over 14 amino acids. The germline V and J ends were trimmed by 4 bases and 1 base, with 7 bases remaining between them. The CDR3 sequence: CASSPPGNTGELFF. Written as DNA, the CDR3 is TGTGCCAGCAGCCCCCCTGGGAACACCGGGGAGCTGTTTTTT.

This clonotype was recorded many times. The chain couples TRBV28 to TRBJ2-7, with D perhaps matching TRBD2 (6 bases). Germline V gives CDR1 MDHEN, CDR2 SYDVKM. The CDR3 contains 16 residues. Trimming took off 5 bases at V and 2 bases at J, with 19 bases between the two ends. CDR3 coding DNA: TGTGCCAGCAGTCCGCATGGGGCGGGAAGTGCCTACGAGCAGTACTTC. It specifies CASSPHGAGSAYEQYF. Supplemented by reference TRBV28 and TRBJ2-7, the full variable domain reads DVKVTQSSRYLVKRTGEKVFLECVQDMDHENMFWYRQDPGLGLRLIYFSYDVKMKEKGDIPEGYSVSREKKERFSLILESASTNQTSMYLCASSPHGAGSAYEQYFGPGTRLTVT.

With regard to this clonotype: Here the CDR3 omits its conserved ending phenylalanine or tryptophan, so a read error is the likely source. J is TRBJ1-1 and V is TRBV2; the match to TRBD1 covers 7 bases. V shed 6 bases and J 1 base; nucleotides not matched to a gene: 8. CDR1 and CDR2 (germline): SNHLY, FYNNEI. The CDR3 extends over 15 amino acids. Here the CDR3 reads CASSLGQAGNTEAFS. The CDR3 DNA is TGTGCCAGCAGCTTAGGACAGGCTGGGAACACTGAAGCTTTCTCT.

This clonotype has at least ten counts. The chain combines TRBV7-9 with TRBJ1-4; maybe TRBD1 (5 bases). The CDR3 has 15 residues. Trimming shortened V by 2 bases and J by 8 bases, and 15 bases separated the two germline ends. Germline CDR1 reads SEHNR; CDR2 reads FQNEAQ (reference sequence). CDR3 loop: CASSLLGQGFEKLFF. The CDR3 bases are TGTGCCAGCAGCTTACTGGGCCAGGGTTTCGAAAAACTGTTTTTT. Full variable domain (remainder filled in from reference TRBV7-9 and TRBJ1-4): DTGVSQNPRHKITKRGQNVTFRCDPISEHNRLYWYRQTLGQGPEFLTYFQNEAQLEKSRLLSDRFSAERPKGSFSTLEIQRTEQGDSAMYLCASSLLGQGFEKLFFGSGTQLSVL.

Concerning this clonotype itself: Compared with germline, one end of the junction differs, possibly owing to a read error. The chain joins TRBV7-8 to TRBJ2-3; D perhaps matches TRBD1 (5 bases). The CDR3 covers 12 residues. Germline CDR1 reads SGHVS; CDR2 reads FQNEAQ. In nucleotides, the CDR3 is TGTGCCAGCAGCTTTGCCAGGGATACGCTGTATTTT. Translation gives CASSFARDTLYF. Full variable domain (missing parts from reference TRBV7-8 and TRBJ2-3): GAGVSQSPRYKVAKRGQDVALRCDPISGHVSLFWYQQALGQGPEFLTYFQNEAQLDKSGLPSDRFFAERPEGSVSTLKIQRTQQEDSAVYLCASSFARDTLYFGPGTRLTVL.

This clonotype showed up many times. This chain joins TRBV12-3 or TRBV12-4 and TRBJ2-1; D might be TRBD2 (5 bases). V lost 6 bases to trimming and J lost 8 bases, with 26 bases between them. There are 17 residues in the CDR3. CDR3 nucleotides: TGTGCCAGCAGCCACGCAAACAACCGGGTTCTGGGAGATGAGCAGTTCTTC. Amino acids: CASSHANNRVLGDEQFF.

Of note for this clonotype: This may be a read error, as it is one base from a much larger clone. The chain couples TRBV5-7 to TRBJ2-5; no firm D call. TRBV5-7 is sorted into the ORF group, with uncertain function. The CDR3 is 11 residues long. In DNA form, the CDR3 reads TGTGCCGGCAGCTCACACGAAGCCCAGTACTTC. Amino acids: CAGSSHEAQYF.